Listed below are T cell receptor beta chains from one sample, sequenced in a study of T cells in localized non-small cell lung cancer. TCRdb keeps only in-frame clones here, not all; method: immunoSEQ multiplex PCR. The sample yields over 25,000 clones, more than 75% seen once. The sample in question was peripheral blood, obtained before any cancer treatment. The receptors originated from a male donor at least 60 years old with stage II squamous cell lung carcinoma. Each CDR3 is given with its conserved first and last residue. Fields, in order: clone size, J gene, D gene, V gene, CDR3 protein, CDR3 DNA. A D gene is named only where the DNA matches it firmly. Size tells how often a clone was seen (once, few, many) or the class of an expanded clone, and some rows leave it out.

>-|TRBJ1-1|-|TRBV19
CASSIVGDTEAFF
TGTGCCAGTAGTATAGTGGGGGATACTGAAGCTTTCTTT
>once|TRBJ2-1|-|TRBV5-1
CASSSGQLYNEQFF
TGCGCCAGCAGCTCTGGACAGCTCTACAATGAGCAGTTCTTC
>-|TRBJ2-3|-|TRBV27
CASSPASLSTDTQYF
TGTGCCAGCAGCCCCGCCTCTCTGAGTACAGATACGCAGTATTTT
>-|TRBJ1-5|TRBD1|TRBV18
CASSPGQGDQPQHF
TGTGCCAGCTCACCCGGACAGGGGGATCAGCCCCAGCATTTT
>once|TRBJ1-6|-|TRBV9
CASSVDPGRGNSPLHF
TGTGCCAGCAGCGTAGACCCGGGACGGGGGAATTCACCCCTCCACTTT
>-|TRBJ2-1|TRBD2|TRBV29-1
CSVVAAGGQSSYNGQFF
TGCAGCGTTGTAGCAGCGGGGGGCCAAAGCTCCTACAATGGGCAGTTCTTC
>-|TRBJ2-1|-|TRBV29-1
CSVIRQSNEQFF
TGCAGCGTGATCAGACAGAGCAATGAGCAGTTCTTC
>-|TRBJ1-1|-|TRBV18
CASSPQTALNTEAFF
TGTGCCAGCTCACCGCAGACAGCTTTGAACACTGAAGCTTTCTTT
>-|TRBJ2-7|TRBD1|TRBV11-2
CASSFTGGKRSYEQYF
TGTGCCAGCAGCTTCACAGGGGGCAAGAGATCCTACGAGCAGTACTTC
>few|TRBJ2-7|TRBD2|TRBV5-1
CASSLRGGYEQYF
TGCGCCAGCAGCTTACGCGGGGGCTACGAGCAGTACTTC
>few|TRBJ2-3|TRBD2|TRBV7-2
CASSRTSGKADTQYF
TGTGCCAGCAGTCGGACTAGCGGGAAGGCAGATACGCAGTATTTT
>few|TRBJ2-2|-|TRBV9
CASSALTGELFF
TGTGCCAGCAGCGCCCTCACCGGGGAGCTGTTTTTT